Shown below are 4 T cell receptor beta chains from a single sample sequenced in a study of T cells after yellow fever vaccination. TCRdb re-called the 5' RACE reads with MiXCR, one entry per CDR3 protein. In the table there are 450,000 to 550,000 distinct CDR3 sequences, 20% to 25% of which are singletons. The sequencing here drew on PBMCs, taken about 21 days after the first yellow fever vaccination. All receptors derive from a man between 18 and 35 years old who received the YFV17D yellow fever vaccine.

This clonotype was detected only once. The chain links TRBV14 to TRBJ1-2, with TRBD1 matching over 7 bases. This CDR3 comprises 16 residues. V lost 0 bases to trimming and J lost 5 bases; unmatched junction nucleotides: 9. CDR1 and CDR2 from the germline V gene are SGHDN and FVKESK. CDR3 sequence: CASSQDRDRSLYGYTF. DNA of the CDR3: TGTGCCAGCAGCCAAGACCGGGACAGAAGCTTGTATGGCTACACCTTC.

The genes are TRBV15 and TRBJ2-5; 7 bases are shared with TRBD1. Germline CDR1 is LNHNV and CDR2 is YYDKDF (reference sequence). Unmatched junction bases numbered 2, after V lost 2 bases and J lost 2 bases. CDR3 length: 14 amino acids. The CDR3 sequence: CATSRNRGQETQYF. Written as DNA, the CDR3 is TGTGCCACCAGCAGAAACAGGGGTCAAGAGACCCAGTACTTC.

For the CDR3, the DNA is TGTGCCAGCTCACCACTACAAGCACTAGCGGGGGCCACAGATACGCAGTATTTT. Amino acid sequence: CASSPLQALAGATDTQYF. J is TRBJ2-3 and V is TRBV18; TRBD2 matches 11 bases. The CDR3 consists of 18 residues. Germline-derived CDR1 and CDR2 are KGHSH and LQKENI. The J segment lost 2 bases and the V segment lost 1 base, leaving 8 bases of the junction unmatched.

This clonotype has just a few counts. V usage is TRBV19 and J usage is TRBJ1-5; D unclear. Trimming left V 3 bases short and J 4 bases short, with 19 bases between. Germline CDR1 reads LNHDA; CDR2 reads SQIVND (reference sequence). This CDR3 comprises 17 residues. The CDR3 nucleotides read TGTGCCAGTAGTATGTCATCGTTGGAGGGTTGGAATCAGCCCCAGCATTTT. Amino acids: CASSMSSLEGWNQPQHF.